This T cell receptor beta chain is drawn from a study of T cells in Graves' hyperthyroidism and ophthalmopathy. The wider study: Peripheral blood was secured at the point of initial diagnosis, before any treatment.

Any patient presenting with uncontrolled infection, other autoimmune disease, pregnancy or lactation was left out. This clonotype showed up many times. As yet, its antigen is unknown. Amplification of TCR beta CDR3 regions was performed using RNA transcripts as template. With the HTBI primer set, the TCR CDR3 went through a first round of RT-PCR. TCRdb re-derived calls from the multiplex PCR reads in MiXCR, one entry per CDR3 protein. This sample yields about 620,000 distinct CDR3 sequences, of which 15% to 20% are seen a single time; 3.8% belongs to the top ten. Findings and caveats of the study: Most thyroid clonotypes expanded above 0.001 were also detected in blood.

The sequenced material came from blood. This TCR came from a woman aged 25 to 39 with Graves' hyperthyroidism.

The CDR3 region has the DNA TGTGCCAGCAGCGCTCCCCAGGGGCCAACTAATGAAAAACTGTTTTTT. The encoded protein is CASSAPQGPTNEKLFF. The chain has TRBV7-2 and TRBJ1-4; tentatively, D is TRBD1 (6 bases). The CDR3 runs to 16 residues. Trimming took off 5 bases at V and 0 bases at J, with 13 bases between the two ends. The germline V gene encodes CDR1 SGHTA and CDR2 FQGNSA.